These T cell receptor beta chains were read from a single sample in a study of T-cell reconstitution after alpha-beta-depleted transplantation in children. TCRdb redid the calling of the PCR reads with MiXCR, one entry per CDR3 protein. The table has 450,000 to 700,000 distinct CDR3 sequences, more than 20% seen once. Sequencing used PBMCs, obtained before TCRalphabeta/CD19-depleted stem cell transplant. All receptors derive from a boy less than two years old with Wiskott-Aldrich syndrome, due to receive a stem cell transplant. The conserved cysteine and the conserved F or W are not part of the CDR3 here.

TRBV4-2,ASSQFLAVDNEQF
TRBV6-1,ASYRSTGSTGEPF
TRBV20-1,SAREWVTSRNQETQY
TRBV29-1,SVERRQGTYGYT
TRBV6-1,ASTPGNEETQY
TRBV11-2,ASSLVQEAF
TRBV7-2,ASSFKSRAGELF
TRBV12-3/TRBV12-4,ASSLGGAINTGELF
TRBV20-1,SASRAVNEQF
TRBV27,ASSLSPGRAYEQY
TRBV7-9,ASSLAEERTDTQY
TRBV18,ASSPLGQGGYGYT
TRBV27,ASSYDPGSYEQY
TRBV4-2,ASSQETSNYGYT
TRBV5-1,ASSSPQAASTDTQY
TRBV20-1,SARERGEWEQY
TRBV20-1,SARLGARETQY
TRBV18,ASSPLGLAGHTGELF
TRBV5-1,ASSERAGGGSYEQY
TRBV5-1,ASRTGTGFNYGYT
TRBV5-1,ASSLLGQETQY
TRBV20-1,SARAPTGLAGTEAF
TRBV19,ASSIEAPNTEAF
TRBV21-1,ASSIPGGGWRNSPLH
TRBV29-1,SGMGLADHNEQF
TRBV5-1,ASSLGSSGVETQY
TRBV7-9,ASSLIAGRLAF
TRBV5-6,ASSLVPQRPPHEQY
TRBV5-1,ASSLTDYGYT
TRBV3-1,ASSQVPQTRTRTDTQY
TRBV7-9,ASSTVQTQY